This TCR beta chain was observed in a study of spatial heterogeneity in lung cancer (dated by TCRdb to about 2019). For the study in its entirety: Donors were some 70 patients with early-stage, untreated non-small cell lung cancer from the lung TRACERx cohort. Both alpha and beta chains were TCR-sequenced in samples taken at surgery, namely 220 tumor regions, 62 to 65 matched nontumor lung samples and 45 to 60 PBMC samples. Follow-up PBMC samples were sequenced whenever available, with the median time to follow-up being around 2 years after resection. In non-small cell lung cancer, the study quantitatively compared TCR alpha and beta repertoires across several tumor regions, matched nontumor lung, and blood. Beta-chain transcripts were consistently detected in greater numbers than alpha-chain transcripts, which likely reflected higher beta-chain transcript abundance. In the raw uncorrected reads, each unique combination of TCR and UMI appeared on average more than ten times. Nonsynonymous mutation counts, determined by whole-exome sequencing of tumor tissue, were related to TCR repertoire features. Results the study describes overall, beyond this receptor: Comparisons of baseline and follow-up blood repertoires included only around 13 patients. Additional single-cell paired TCR alpha and beta sequencing was considered necessary to confirm, at a functional level, the hypothesis that regional TCRs recognize regional mutations. Ubiquitous expanded tumor TCRs were found in blood more often at tumor resection than at routine follow-up.

The intended sense of this specimen's time point label: blood at routine non-recurrence follow-up after resection. Whole RNA extracted from tumor and nontumor lung tissue, or from cryopreserved PBMC samples, was used for TCR sequencing without cell sorting. Only patients for whom sufficient RNA was available from at least two tumor regions were selected for TCR sequencing. Germline trimming: 3 bases from V, 5 bases from J; junction bases outside gene matches: 6. Reading the germline V gene gives CDR1 SGHTA and CDR2 FQGNSA. The CDR3 spans 15 residues, from the cysteine through the phenylalanine. The CDR3 DNA has 45 bases and is translated from base 1. Comments on this clonotype: What antigen it recognizes has not been identified. No much larger clone is present one base from it, and per-base qualities are unavailable.

Receptor amplification or capture employed 5' RACE. The sample was run on a NextSeq 500. The TCR library protocol attached a unique molecular identifier to each TCR cDNA molecule to allow correction of PCR and sequencing errors. Processing in the source paper ran as follows. TCR identification, UMI-based error correction and CDR3 extraction were all carried out with Decombinator tools. Expanded TCRs were defined as those above a frequency of 2 per 1,000, corresponding to the top 1% of the tumor frequency distribution. Renyi diversity was calculated using the R vegan package after each repertoire was subsampled 100 times to 5,000 TCRs. CDR3 similarity networks were constructed using string-kernel similarity of amino acid triplets, with links drawn between CDR3s whose pairwise similarity was above 0.82. TCRdb ran its own pipeline on the public reads, namely fastp trimming at Q25 and MiXCR clone calling, and kept in-frame beta chains. For every CDR3 protein sequence, its rows merge into one entry that carries the most common genes and DNA. Clone size and V and J calls follow TCRdb, not the original study. This sample is represented by 25,000 to 35,000 distinct CDR3 sequences; 8% to 13% of them were singletons. Under 30% of the sample is in the top ten clones.

This specimen was PBMCs, taken at follow-up. The receptor was derived from a female donor with early-stage non-small cell lung cancer. The V and J genes are TRBV7-2 and TRBJ2-3, with 9 middle bases fitting TRBD2. The sequenced DNA is TGTGCCAGCAGCTTTGGCGGGGGGGCTGGAGATACGCAGTATTTT. It is translated as CASSFGGGAGDTQYF.